This T cell receptor beta chain was observed in a study of OX40 agonist ivuxolimab in advanced cancers. Looking at the study overall: At 0.01 to 10 mg/kg, ivuxolimab was administered intravenously to patients every 2 weeks. Dose-escalation cases comprised hepatocellular carcinoma, melanoma, renal cell or head and neck cancer.

General observations from the study: In CD8+ T cells, expanded clones were on average more numerous than in CD4+.

V lost 7 bases and J 6 bases, leaving 12 bases between the germline ends. Germline CDR1 MNHEY, CDR2 SVGAGI. CDR3 length: 13 amino acids. Measured with immunoSEQ multiplex PCR; TCRdb has only the in-frame clones, and not every one. The sample has tens of thousands of clones; 70% to 90% are singletons. Of note for this clone: Its matching antigen is unknown.

This TCR derives from an adult with an advanced solid tumor such as melanoma, head and neck, liver or kidney cancer. The V and J genes are TRBV6-5 and TRBJ2-2; D is perhaps TRBD2 (5 bases). The sample consisted of CD4+ or CD8+ T cells sorted from blood, taken in a trial of the OX40 agonist ivuxolimab. The CDR3: CASNLRGAGELFF. The CDR3 DNA is TGTGCCAGCAACTTACGGGGTGCCGGGGAGCTGTTTTTT.